The entry below describes one TCR beta chain. What it binds is unknown. The repertoire was sequenced with immunoSEQ multiplex PCR; TCRdb's copy has only in-frame clones and lacks some. The sample has over 95,000 clones; roughly 90% are singletons. The data belong to a study of T cell responses to AZD1222 COVID-19 vaccine. Overall study findings and caveats: The study reported that nearly half of spike-specific TCRs target unmutated variant regions. No day 14 peak samples; only post-peak repertoires were characterized. The sample set comprised mostly white British donors with more females, and clonal diversity was possibly underestimated.

The receptor was isolated from an adult in good health. The specimen was peripheral blood, collected on day 0 of AZD1222 vaccination.

CDR3 in amino acids: CASSLGLAGVDTQYF. CDR3 bases: TGCGCCAGCAGCTTGGGACTAGCGGGGGTGGATACGCAGTATTTT. V and J are TRBV5-1 and TRBJ2-3; TRBD2 agrees at 12 bases. CDR1 and CDR2 (germline): SGHRS, YFSETQ. J was trimmed by 6 bases and V by 0 bases; bases with no gene match: 2. This CDR3 has 15 residues.